The 10 T cell receptor beta chains below were found in one sample sequenced in a study of radiation and T cells in renal cell carcinoma. Produced via immunoSEQ multiplex PCR; TCRdb's table is partial and in-frame only. The sample lists 150,000 or so clones, approximately 90% seen once, with 4.1% in the top ten. Indicated time point: baseline pretreatment blood. The treatment here: 15 Gy SBRT to primary tumor, nephrectomy 4 weeks later. The sample was blood, taken from a patient whose treatment included radiotherapy and nephrectomy. The receptor set was obtained from a woman aged 70 to 79 with renal cell carcinoma.

The chain has TRBV5-4 and TRBJ1-3, with a possible D match to TRBD1 (5 bases). This CDR3 contains 15 residues. Germline-derived CDR1 and CDR2 are SGHNT and YYREEE (reference sequence). Trimming left V 4 bases short and J 2 bases short, with 13 bases between. CDR3 in DNA: TGTGCCAGCAGCCCGGGGGTTGGGACTGGAAACACCATATATTTT. Protein: CASSPGVGTGNTIYF. Full variable domain (missing parts from reference TRBV5-4 and TRBJ1-3): ETGVTQSPTHLIKTRGQQVTLRCSSQSGHNTVSWYQQALGQGPQFIFQYYREEENGRGNFPPRFSGLQFPNYSSELNVNALELDDSALYLCASSPGVGTGNTIYFGEGSWLTVV.

The V and J genes are TRBV11-1 and TRBJ2-5; TRBD1 is a possible D gene (5 bases). Germline-derived CDR1 and CDR2 are SGHAT and FQDESV (reference sequence). The CDR3 runs to 17 residues. Trimming pared 1 base from V and 0 bases from J, leaving 15 bases between. CDR3 DNA: TGTGCCAGCAGCTTAGTCAAGATAACGACAGACCAAGAGACCCAGTACTTC. Protein: CASSLVKITTDQETQYF.

V gene TRBV2 combines with J gene TRBJ2-1, with 13 bases that match TRBD2. Germline CDR1 is SNHLY and CDR2 is FYNNEI. V lost 3 bases, J lost 6 bases, and 5 bases stayed unmatched. This CDR3 is built from 16 residues. The CDR3 nucleotides are TGTGCCAGCAGTGAGCGGTGGACTAGCGGGGGCAATGAGCAGTTCTTC. Its translation: CASSERWTSGGNEQFF. Supplemented by reference TRBV2 and TRBJ2-1, the full variable domain reads EPEVTQTPSHQVTQMGQEVILRCVPISNHLYFYWYRQILGQKVEFLVSFYNNEISEKSEIFDDQFSVERPDGSNFTLKIRSTKLEDSAMYFCASSERWTSGGNEQFFGPGTRLTVL.

The rearrangement links TRBV10-3 to TRBJ1-2, with D unresolved. The length of the CDR3 is 13 residues. Germline CDR1 reads ENHRY; CDR2 reads SYGVKD. V lost 7 bases and J 3 bases, leaving 12 bases between the germline ends. CDR3 nucleotides: TGTGCCATCACTAACGACATTGACTATGGCTACACCTTC. Translating gives CAITNDIDYGYTF.

The gene calls are TRBV7-9 and TRBJ2-5; 8 nucleotides line up with TRBD1. Germline V gives CDR1 SEHNR, CDR2 FQNEAQ (reference sequence). The CDR3 loop spans 16 amino acids. With V trimmed by 5 bases and J by 2 bases, 10 bases remained unmatched. Here the CDR3 DNA reads TGTGCCAGCAGCCTCGGACAGGGAGCCCGGCAAGAGACCCAGTACTTC. It specifies CASSLGQGARQETQYF.

The chain is built from TRBV6-6 and TRBJ1-3; D uncertain. Germline CDR1 reads MNHNY; CDR2 reads SVGAGI (reference sequence). The V end lost 7 bases, the J end lost 0 bases, and 7 bases lay between the germline ends. The CDR3 covers 13 residues. CDR3 in amino acids: CASTTISGNTIYF. The CDR3 DNA is TGTGCCAGCACAACCATCTCTGGAAACACCATATATTTT.

The V and J genes are TRBV10-3 and TRBJ2-3; the match to TRBD1 covers 7 bases. V dropped 6 bases and J dropped 2; count of bases not matched to a gene: 2. This CDR3 has 13 residues. Looked up from germline, CDR1 is ENHRY and CDR2 is SYGVKD. Here the CDR3 DNA reads TGTGCCATCAGGGGACAGACCACAGATACGCAGTATTTT. It yields the protein CAIRGQTTDTQYF.

CDR3 sequence: CASSAPVGAAEQFF. The CDR3 nucleotides read TGTGCCAGCAGCGCCCCAGTAGGGGCGGCTGAGCAGTTCTTC. The chain carries TRBV9 and TRBJ2-1; TRBD1 might be the D (5 bases). The CDR3 sequence is 14 residues long. The germline gives CDR1 SGDLS, CDR2 YYNGEE. V dropped 3 bases and J dropped 9 bases, with 16 bases sitting between them.

This chain links TRBV10-3 with TRBJ1-1, with D tentatively TRBD1 (6 bases). Germline-derived CDR1 and CDR2 are ENHRY and SYGVKD. CDR3 length: 15 amino acids. Trimming removed 0 bases at V and 5 bases at J, with 13 bases between. The CDR3, as DNA: TGTGCCATCAGTGAGTCGGGGGCGGTAGAGACTGAAGCTTTCTTT. Translating gives CAISESGAVETEAFF.

V and J are TRBV19 and TRBJ1-3; tentative D call: TRBD1 (6 bases). Per the germline V gene, CDR1 is LNHDA and CDR2 is SQIVND (reference sequence). V dropped 6 bases and J dropped 0 bases, with 12 bases sitting between them. The CDR3 totals 15 residues. The CDR3 nucleotides are TGTGCCAGTAGGCCGGGACAAAGCTCTGGAAACACCATATATTTT. Its translation: CASRPGQSSGNTIYF.